This passage covers 3 T cell receptor beta chains from one sample sequenced in a study of blood T cell repertoires in COVID-19. Assay used: immunoSEQ multiplex PCR; TCRdb lists only in-frame clones, some missing. The data contain around 200,000 clones, 86% of them singletons. The material sequenced was peripheral blood. The source is a man between 65 and 85 years old with acute or convalescent COVID-19.

In this sample, this clone turned up once. The rearrangement uses TRBV5-4 and TRBJ1-2; D is undetermined. The germline gives CDR1 SGHNT, CDR2 YYREEE (reference sequence). V lost 0 bases to trimming and J lost 4 bases, with 7 bases between them. This CDR3 contains 13 residues. The CDR3 here is CASSLDRFYGYTF. The CDR3 nucleotides are TGTGCCAGCAGCTTGGACAGATTCTATGGCTACACCTTC.

This clone was detected only once. The chain carries TRBV28 and TRBJ2-5, with 8 bases aligning to TRBD2. The length of the CDR3 is 15 residues. With V trimmed by 5 bases and J by 5 bases, 10 bases remained unmatched. The germline gives CDR1 MDHEN, CDR2 SYDVKM. CDR3 nucleotides: TGTGCCAGCAGTCCCCGTGGAGCGGGAGTGGAGACCCAGTACTTC. This translates into CASSPRGAGVETQYF.

CDR3 sequence (DNA): TGTGCCAGCAGCCCGGGATTCTGGGAGACCCAGTACTTC. Protein product: CASSPGFWETQYF. V and J are TRBV5-6 and TRBJ2-5, with TRBD2 as a possible D gene (5 bases). The CDR3 covers 13 residues. Germline V lookup: CDR1 SGHDT, CDR2 YYEEEE. V lost 4 bases, J lost 5 bases, and 12 bases lay in between.